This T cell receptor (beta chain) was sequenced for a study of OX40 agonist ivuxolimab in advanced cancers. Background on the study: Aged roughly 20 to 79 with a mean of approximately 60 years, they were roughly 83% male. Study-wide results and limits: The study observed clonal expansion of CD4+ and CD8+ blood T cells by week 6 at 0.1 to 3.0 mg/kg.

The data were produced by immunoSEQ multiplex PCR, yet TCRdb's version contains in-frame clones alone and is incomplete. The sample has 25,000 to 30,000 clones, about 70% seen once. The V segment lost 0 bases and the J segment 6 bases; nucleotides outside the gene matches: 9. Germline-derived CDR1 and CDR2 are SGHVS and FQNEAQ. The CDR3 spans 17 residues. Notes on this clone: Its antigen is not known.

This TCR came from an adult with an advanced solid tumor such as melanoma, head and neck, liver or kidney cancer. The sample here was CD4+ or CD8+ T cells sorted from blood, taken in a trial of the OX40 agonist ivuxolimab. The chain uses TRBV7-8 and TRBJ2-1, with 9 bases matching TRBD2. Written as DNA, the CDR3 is TGTGCCAGCAGCTTAGCCCTCGCGGGGGGGCCGGCCAATGAGCAGTTCTTC. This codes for CASSLALAGGPANEQFF.